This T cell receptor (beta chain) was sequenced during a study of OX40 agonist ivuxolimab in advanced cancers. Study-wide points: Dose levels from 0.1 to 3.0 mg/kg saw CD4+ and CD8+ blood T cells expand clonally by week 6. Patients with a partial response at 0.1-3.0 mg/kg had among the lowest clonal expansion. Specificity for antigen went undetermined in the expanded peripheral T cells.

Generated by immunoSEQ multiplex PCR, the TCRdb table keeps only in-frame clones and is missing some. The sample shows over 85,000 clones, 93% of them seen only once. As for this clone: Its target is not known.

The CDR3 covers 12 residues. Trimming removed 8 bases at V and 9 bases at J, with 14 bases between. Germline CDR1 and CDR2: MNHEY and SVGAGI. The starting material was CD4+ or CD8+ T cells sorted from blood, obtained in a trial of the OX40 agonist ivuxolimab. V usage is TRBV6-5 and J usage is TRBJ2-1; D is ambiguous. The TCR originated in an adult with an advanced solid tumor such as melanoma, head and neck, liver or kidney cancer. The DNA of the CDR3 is TGTGCCAGCTCCATGGGCTGGGGTGAGCAGTTCTTC. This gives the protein CASSMGWGEQFF.